Below are 28 T cell receptor beta chains sequenced from a single sample in a study of shared clonotypes between healthy human individuals. Naive CD8 cells comprised CD45RO-negative, CCR7-positively selected cells, excluding terminally differentiated effector memory CD45RA+ cells. Clones were read by immunoSEQ multiplex PCR, and TCRdb kept only the in-frame ones, dropping some. The table has about 800,000 clones, roughly 96% seen once; the top ten hold less than 0.25%. The sequenced sample consisted of naive CD8+ T cells sorted from blood. These receptors were collected from a man aged 25 to 40 in good health.

In this sample, this clone turned up once. This chain connects TRBV19 to TRBJ2-7; 7 nucleotides align to TRBD1. V shed 5 bases, J shed 3 bases, and the junction held 7 bases outside the gene matches. The germline CDR1 and CDR2 sequences are LNHDA and SQIVND (reference sequence). This CDR3 region has 14 residues. This chain's CDR3 is CASSAGTALYEQYF. CDR3 DNA sequence: TGTGCCAGTAGTGCCGGGACAGCTCTCTACGAGCAGTACTTC.

The genes are TRBV5-4 and TRBJ2-1; the match to TRBD2 covers 13 bases. The junction had 10 bases not matched to a gene; V was cut back by 4 bases and J by 12 bases. From germline, CDR1 is SGHNT and CDR2 YYREEE (reference sequence). The CDR3 extends over 15 amino acids. In DNA, the CDR3 is TGTGCCAGCAGCCTCGGACTAGCGGGAGTGGTATTGCAGTTCTTC. Translated, it gives CASSLGLAGVVLQFF.

V gene TRBV28 combines with J gene TRBJ2-1, with 7 bases identical to TRBD2. V was pared by 1 base and J by 3 bases, with 3 bases of the junction left unmatched. In germline, CDR1 is MDHEN, CDR2 SYDVKM. CDR3 length: 15 amino acids. The CDR3 is CASSLLGGSYNEQFF. CDR3 sequence (DNA): TGTGCCAGCAGTTTATTGGGCGGGAGCTACAATGAGCAGTTCTTC.

V gene TRBV6-6 combines with J gene TRBJ2-1; D may correspond to TRBD1 or TRBD2 (5 bases each). Trimming left V 2 bases short and J 8 bases short, with 13 bases between. This CDR3 has 14 amino acids. Looked up from germline, CDR1 is MNHNY and CDR2 is SVGAGI (reference sequence). CDR3 DNA sequence: TGTGCCAGCAGTTACCGACTGGGGGTCGATGAGCAGTTCTTC. Its protein is CASSYRLGVDEQFF.

This chain uses TRBV13 with TRBJ2-7; 8 bases are shared with TRBD2. This CDR3 has 14 residues. The germline V gene encodes CDR1 PRHDT and CDR2 FYEKMQ (reference sequence). J gave up 2 bases and V 6 bases, and 6 bases lay outside the gene matches. CDR3 in DNA: TGTGCCAGCAGTATGGGACTAGGCACCTACGAGCAGTACTTC. Its protein product is CASSMGLGTYEQYF.

In its sample, this clone was seen once. This chain uses TRBV5-1 with TRBJ2-3, with a tentative D call TRBD2 (6 bases). CDR3 length: 15 residues. Germline V gene data show CDR1 as SGHRS and CDR2 as YFSETQ. The V and J ends lost 1 base and 1 base respectively, with 10 bases between them. CDR3 amino acids: CASSLYRERTDTQYF. Written as DNA, the CDR3 is TGCGCCAGCAGCTTGTATCGGGAGCGCACAGATACGCAGTATTTT.

This clone has just one count. The chain uses TRBV13 and TRBJ2-2; the match to TRBD2 covers 9 bases. Germline V lookup: CDR1 PRHDT, CDR2 FYEKMQ (reference sequence). Unmatched junction bases numbered 9, after V lost 4 bases and J lost 6 bases. CDR3 length: 16 amino acids. CDR3 sequence reads: CASSSEREAPSGELFF. DNA for the CDR3: TGTGCCAGCAGCTCAGAGCGGGAGGCCCCATCCGGGGAGCTGTTTTTT.

The rearrangement uses TRBV6-5 and TRBJ2-5; TRBD1 matches at 7 bases. With 5 bases clipped from V and 1 base from J, the junction kept 7 bases outside the gene matches. The CDR3 is 15 residues long. Germline V gives CDR1 MNHEY, CDR2 SVGAGI. The CDR3 region is CASSIIQGIQETQYF. The CDR3, as DNA: TGTGCCAGCAGTATAATACAGGGGATCCAAGAGACCCAGTACTTC.

The chain has TRBV6-6 and TRBJ2-2; 9 bases map to TRBD1. The CDR3 runs to 16 residues. CDR1 is MNHNY, CDR2 SVGAGI, per germline (reference sequence). The V gene end was trimmed by 4 bases and the J gene end by 5 bases; junction bases not matched to a gene: 8. In DNA, the CDR3 is TGTGCCAGCAGTTTTACAGGGGGCGCAAGGACCGGGGAGCTGTTTTTT. Amino acid sequence: CASSFTGGARTGELFF.

The V call is TRBV7-9, the J call TRBJ2-1; TRBD1 is a possible D gene (6 bases). CDR1 is SEHNR, CDR2 FQNEAQ, per germline (reference sequence). Trimming cost V 1 base and J 7 bases, with 17 bases left between them. The CDR3 covers 16 residues. The CDR3, as DNA: TGTGCCAGCAGCTTAGTCGGAGTGGGGGCTTGGAATGAGCAGTTCTTC. Protein: CASSLVGVGAWNEQFF.

The V call is TRBV19, the J call TRBJ1-1, with TRBD1 matching 9 bases. CDR1 LNHDA and CDR2 SQIVND come from the germline V gene (reference sequence). CDR3 length: 15 amino acids. V was clipped by 2 bases and J by 6 bases; unmatched bases: 7. The CDR3 loop is CASSILLTGGAEAFF. As DNA, the CDR3 is TGTGCCAGTAGTATACTCCTGACAGGGGGGGCTGAAGCTTTCTTT.

About this clone itself: Other DNA variants within this sample encode the same CDR3. V and J are TRBV9 and TRBJ1-2, with unresolved D. The CDR3 length is 12 residues. Germline CDR1 SGDLS, CDR2 YYNGEE. V was pared by 3 bases and J by 4 bases, with 7 bases between. As DNA, the CDR3 is TGTGCCAGCAGCGACAGACTCTATGGCTACACCTTC. Its protein is CASSDRLYGYTF.

V and J are TRBV4-2 and TRBJ2-7; 11 nucleotides match TRBD2. The V gene's germline CDR1 is LGHNA and CDR2 YNFKEQ. Unmatched junction bases numbered 9, after V lost 1 base and J lost 4 bases. This CDR3 has 17 amino acids. In nucleotides, the CDR3 is TGTGCCAGCAGCCAAGTTGCCCGGACTAGCGGGCCTTACGAGCAGTACTTC. Translating gives CASSQVARTSGPYEQYF.

This chain joins TRBV9 and TRBJ1-4; D might be TRBD1 (6 bases). The length of the CDR3 is 17 residues. V gave up 1 base and J gave up 3 bases, with 16 bases separating them. CDR1 and CDR2 (germline): SGDLS, YYNGEE. The CDR3 loop is CASSVTPNRAANEKLFF. In nucleotides, the CDR3 is TGTGCCAGCAGCGTAACCCCTAACAGGGCTGCTAATGAAAAACTGTTTTTT.

This chain connects TRBV5-4 to TRBJ2-5; D is ambiguous. V lost 4 bases and J lost 3, with 16 bases in between. The CDR3 extends over 15 amino acids. Germline CDR1 reads SGHNT; CDR2 reads YYREEE (reference sequence). The CDR3 region is CASSLEGSSEETQYF. In DNA form, the CDR3 reads TGTGCCAGCAGCCTGGAAGGCAGTTCCGAAGAGACCCAGTACTTC.

The chain joins TRBV27 to TRBJ2-3; D might be TRBD1 or TRBD2, each matching 6 bases. The CDR3 runs 16 residues. Germline V gives CDR1 MNHEY, CDR2 SMNVEV (reference sequence). V lost 2 bases to trimming and J lost 6 bases, with 18 bases between them. The DNA for the CDR3 is TGTGCCAGCAGTTTAGGGGTTTCGGGGGCTGGCGATACGCAGTATTTT. This gives the protein CASSLGVSGAGDTQYF.

The J gene is TRBJ1-5, the V gene TRBV4-1; no clear D. With 3 bases removed from V and 7 bases from J, the gap between germline ends came to 10 bases. This CDR3 has 13 amino acids. CDR1 and CDR2 from the germline V gene are MGHRA and YSYEKL. This chain's CDR3 is CASSQAPSQPQHF. CDR3 sequence (DNA): TGCGCCAGCAGCCAGGCCCCCAGCCAGCCCCAGCATTTT.

V usage is TRBV5-4 and J usage is TRBJ2-7, with TRBD1 identical over 12 bases. Germline V CDR1 and CDR2: SGHNT, YYREEE (reference sequence). This CDR3 region has 14 residues. The V gene end was trimmed by 1 base and the J gene end by 9 bases; junction bases not matched to a gene: 5. CDR3 region: CASSLPGQGALQYF. The CDR3 bases are TGTGCCAGCAGCTTGCCGGGACAGGGGGCTTTGCAGTACTTC.

This rearrangement joins TRBV7-3 to TRBJ2-5; 11 bases agree with TRBD2. This CDR3 has 16 amino acids. Germline lookup yields CDR1 SGHTA and CDR2 FQGTGA. The V gene end was trimmed by 5 bases and the J gene end by 4 bases; junction bases not matched to a gene: 9. The CDR3 reads CASSNIAGGPTETQYF. CDR3 nucleotide sequence: TGTGCCAGCAGCAACATAGCGGGAGGGCCAACAGAGACCCAGTACTTC.

This chain links TRBV11-2 with TRBJ1-2, with D maybe TRBD1 (5 bases). Germline-derived CDR1 and CDR2 are SGHAT and FQNNGV. The CDR3 covers 15 residues. V lost 0 bases and J lost 4, with 12 bases in between. The CDR3: CASSLERGWGYGYTF. The CDR3 nucleotides are TGTGCCAGCAGCTTAGAGCGGGGCTGGGGCTATGGCTACACCTTC.

The chain links TRBV7-9 to TRBJ2-7; 11 bases match TRBD1. The V gene's germline CDR1 is SEHNR and CDR2 FQNEAQ (reference sequence). Trimming took 5 bases from V and 4 from J; bases not matched to a gene: 13. The length of the CDR3 is 17 residues. The CDR3: CASSTAGRTGGLYEQYF. The CDR3 nucleotides are TGTGCCAGCAGCACCGCTGGAAGGACAGGGGGCTTGTACGAGCAGTACTTC.

CDR3 DNA sequence: TGTGCCAGCAGCTCGCCACCTTCCCGACAGGGGTTTGTCCACGAGCAGTACTTC. Its translation: CASSSPPSRQGFVHEQYF. This chain joins TRBV7-9 and TRBJ2-7; TRBD1 aligns across 8 bases. This CDR3 contains 18 residues. Germline V gene lookup returns CDR1 SEHNR and CDR2 FQNEAQ (reference sequence). Unmatched junction bases numbered 19, after V lost 4 bases and J lost 5 bases. Combining the CDR3 with reference TRBV7-9 and TRBJ2-7 gives the whole variable domain DTGVSQNPRHKITKRGQNVTFRCDPISEHNRLYWYRQTLGQGPEFLTYFQNEAQLEKSRLLSDRFSAERPKGSFSTLEIQRTEQGDSAMYLCASSSPPSRQGFVHEQYFGPGTRLTVT.

The chain has TRBV23-1 and TRBJ1-5; D is unclear. TRBV23-1 qualifies as an ORF whose function is uncertain. The CDR3 is 11 amino acids. With 8 bases removed from V and 7 bases from J, the gap between germline ends came to 9 bases. CDR3 in DNA: TGCGCCAGCCGGTGTTGCCAGCCCCAGCATTTT. It yields the protein CASRCCQPQHF.

The J gene is TRBJ2-7, the V gene TRBV27; no clear D. Germline V gene data show CDR1 as MNHEY and CDR2 as SMNVEV (reference sequence). The CDR3 runs 14 residues. The V end was cut by 4 bases, the J end by 2 bases, with 12 bases between. The CDR3 nucleotides read TGTGCCAGCAGTTCCTCGCTAGGTCCCTACGAGCAGTACTTC. It is translated as CASSSSLGPYEQYF.

This sequence joins TRBV11-2 and TRBJ2-2; no firm D call. This CDR3 has 15 residues. The V end was cut by 2 bases, the J end by 1 base, with 8 bases between. CDR1 SGHAT and CDR2 FQNNGV come from the germline V gene. CDR3 nucleotide sequence: TGTGCCAGCAGCTTATTTGGGGAGAACACCGGGGAGCTGTTTTTT. Protein: CASSLFGENTGELFF.

The chain joins TRBV7-9 to TRBJ1-4; D is unresolved. The CDR3 loop spans 14 amino acids. V was shortened by 2 bases and J by 8 bases, with 12 bases between the two germline ends. Germline V CDR1 and CDR2: SEHNR, FQNEAQ (reference sequence). CDR3 bases: TGTGCCAGCAGCTTATCTGAACGAGGGGAAAAACTGTTTTTT. Its translation is CASSLSERGEKLFF.

V and J are TRBV5-4 and TRBJ1-1; D unresolved. Germline V gene sequence: CDR1 SGHNT, CDR2 YYREEE (reference sequence). Trimming shortened V by 4 bases and J by 1 base, and 11 bases separated the two germline ends. The CDR3 has 14 residues. This CDR3 is CASSGPDPNTEAFF. The CDR3 DNA sequence: TGTGCCAGCAGCGGACCCGACCCGAACACTGAAGCTTTCTTT.

This clone showed up just once. The chain couples TRBV27 to TRBJ2-1; D uncertain. V shed 6 bases and J shed 9 bases, with 15 bases lying between them. The germline CDR1 and CDR2 sequences are MNHEY and SMNVEV (reference sequence). The CDR3 is 13 residues long. In DNA form, the CDR3 reads TGTGCCAGCAGGGAAGCAGGAGCTGGTGAGCAGTTCTTC. This codes for CASREAGAGEQFF.